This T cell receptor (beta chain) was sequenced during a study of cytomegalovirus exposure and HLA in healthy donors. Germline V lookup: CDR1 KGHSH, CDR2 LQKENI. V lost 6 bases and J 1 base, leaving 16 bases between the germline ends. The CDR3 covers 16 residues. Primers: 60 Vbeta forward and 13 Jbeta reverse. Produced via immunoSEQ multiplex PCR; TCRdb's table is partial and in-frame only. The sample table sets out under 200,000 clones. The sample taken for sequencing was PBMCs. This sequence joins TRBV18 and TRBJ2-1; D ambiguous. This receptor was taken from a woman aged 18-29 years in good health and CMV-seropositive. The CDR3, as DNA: TGTGCCAGCTCCCGCACTGTTACGACTTCCTACAATGAGCAGTTCTTC. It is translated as CASSRTVTTSYNEQFF.